This passage covers 30 T cell receptor beta chains from one sample sequenced in a study of persistence of HIV-infected CD4 T cells. The immunoSEQ assay was version 4, run in survey mode. Libraries were prepared by immunoSEQ multiplex PCR; TCRdb keeps only in-frame clonotypes and omits some of them. The sample records about 28,000 clones, roughly 80% being singletons. The antigens for these receptors are not known. Stimulation used about 9.2 ug/mL lysate from CMV-infected fibroblasts. Sorted nonresponding memory CD4+ T cells were CD40L-negative, CD69-negative, CD45RO-high. Sequenced here: CD4+ T cells sorted from PBMCs after approximately 19-hour stimulation, sampled from a patient who received antiretroviral therapy. These receptors all come from an adult woman with HIV who was CMV-seropositive.

The chain links TRBV29-1 to TRBJ1-5, with D unresolved. With 4 bases removed from V and 4 bases from J, the gap between germline ends came to 11 bases. This CDR3 has 13 amino acids. Germline CDR1 is SQVTM and CDR2 is ANQGSEA. CDR3 DNA sequence: TGCAGCGTTGTTGCAGGTCCAAATCAGCCCCAGCATTTT. This encodes CSVVAGPNQPQHF.

The chain combines TRBV9 with TRBJ2-2; D is unclear. The germline V and J ends were trimmed by 0 bases and 0 bases, with 9 bases remaining between them. The CDR3 length is 16 residues. Germline CDR1 reads SGDLS; CDR2 reads YYNGEE. The CDR3 protein is CASSVGVTTNTGELFF. DNA for the CDR3: TGTGCCAGCAGCGTAGGAGTGACGACGAACACCGGGGAGCTGTTTTTT.

The chain recombines TRBV5-1 with TRBJ1-3; D perhaps matches TRBD1 (5 bases). The V end lost 0 bases, the J end lost 0 bases, and 13 bases lay between the germline ends. The CDR3 has 17 amino acids. Germline assignment: CDR1 SGHRS and CDR2 YFSETQ. As DNA, the CDR3 is TGCGCCAGCAGCTTGGCTGGCGGGGCCACCTCTGGAAACACCATATATTTT. Protein sequence: CASSLAGGATSGNTIYF.

The genes are TRBV6-6 and TRBJ1-6, with D possibly TRBD1 on 5 matching bases. Germline V gene data show CDR1 as MNHNY and CDR2 as SVGAGI (reference sequence). The V end lost 5 bases, the J end lost 0 bases, and 11 bases lay between the germline ends. The CDR3 covers 16 residues. CDR3 in amino acids: CASSRDGNSYNSPLHF. Written as DNA, the CDR3 is TGTGCCAGCAGTAGGGACGGAAACTCCTATAATTCACCCCTCCACTTT.

The chain joins TRBV7-3 to TRBJ2-3; D is uncertain. V was cut by 4 bases and J by 2 bases, with 7 bases left in between. The CDR3 runs 13 residues. Per germline, CDR1 SGHTA and CDR2 FQGTGA. The CDR3 DNA reads TGTGCCAGCAGCTCCTTGGACACAGATACGCAGTATTTT. Protein sequence: CASSSLDTDTQYF. Full variable domain (remainder filled in from reference TRBV7-3 and TRBJ2-3): GAGVSQTPSNKVTEKGKYVELRCDPISGHTALYWYRQSLGQGPEFLIYFQGTGAADDSGLPNDRFFAVRPEGSVSTLKIQRTERGDSAVYLCASSSLDTDTQYFGPGTRLTVL.

CDR3 coding DNA: TGTGCCTGTTCATACGACTATGGCTACACCTTC. Amino acids: CACSYDYGYTF. The chain employs TRBV30 and TRBJ1-2; D gene uncertain. V gave up 6 bases and J gave up 3 bases, with 8 bases separating them. Germline lookup yields CDR1 GTSNPN and CDR2 SVGIG (reference sequence). The CDR3 is 11 residues long.

The table lists this clone with a few counts. This sequence joins TRBV2 and TRBJ1-5; a possible D gene is TRBD1 (6 bases). Trimming left V 6 bases short and J 3 bases short, with 9 bases between. The CDR3 runs to 13 residues. The germline V gene encodes CDR1 SNHLY and CDR2 FYNNEI. CDR3 nucleotide sequence: TGTGCCAGCAGCCGACAGGACAATCAGCCCCAGCATTTT. This translates into CASSRQDNQPQHF.

V usage is TRBV5-1 and J usage is TRBJ1-2; D possibly corresponds to TRBD1 (5 bases). V shed 4 bases and J shed 8 bases, with 15 bases lying between them. Looked up from germline, CDR1 is SGHRS and CDR2 is YFSETQ. The CDR3 covers 13 residues. In DNA, the CDR3 is TGCGCCAGCAGCGGAACAGGTGTCCAAGGCTACACCTTC. Amino acids: CASSGTGVQGYTF.

V and J are TRBV12-5 and TRBJ2-5; 11 nucleotides agree with TRBD2. V trimming: 2 bases; J trimming: 1 base; junction bases outside the gene matches: 6. In germline, CDR1 is LGHNT, CDR2 FRNRAP. This CDR3 spans 17 amino acids. CDR3 amino acids: CASGLPGLADFQETQYF. As DNA, the CDR3 is TGTGCTAGTGGTTTGCCGGGACTAGCGGATTTCCAAGAGACCCAGTACTTC.

J is TRBJ2-5 and V is TRBV2; TRBD2 is a possible D gene (5 bases). The CDR3 has 15 amino acids. Trimming pared 10 bases from V and 1 base from J, leaving 19 bases between. Germline V gene lookup returns CDR1 SNHLY and CDR2 FYNNEI. DNA of the CDR3: TGTGCCACGGGGTCCGGAGGATCTTTCCAAGAGACCCAGTACTTC. Residues: CATGSGGSFQETQYF.

The CDR3 DNA sequence: TGTGCCAGCAGCTTGAGGACTAGGTTTTATGAGCAGTTCTTC. The encoded protein is CASSLRTRFYEQFF. The V gene is TRBV5-4, the J gene TRBJ2-1; 7 bases map to TRBD2. Germline-derived CDR1 and CDR2 are SGHNT and YYREEE (reference sequence). This CDR3 is 14 amino acids long. Trimming cost V 1 base and J 8 bases; bases outside gene matches: 6.

This clone has more than one count but fewer than ten. This chain uses TRBV19 with TRBJ1-2; 9 bases match TRBD1. J gave up 4 bases and V 6 bases, and 6 bases lay outside the gene matches. The CDR3 runs 14 residues. The germline V gene encodes CDR1 LNHDA and CDR2 SQIVND (reference sequence). The DNA of the CDR3 is TGTGCCAGTAGCCATACAGGGGGCCGCTATGGCTACACCTTC. This sequence encodes CASSHTGGRYGYTF.

CDR3 DNA: TGTGCCAGCAGTCTGGGACAGGGGAATTCACCCCTCCACTTT. Amino acid sequence: CASSLGQGNSPLHF. The chain recombines TRBV6-5 with TRBJ1-6, with 10 bases identical to TRBD1. The V gene end was trimmed by 5 bases and the J gene end by 7 bases; junction bases not matched to a gene: 2. The CDR3 totals 14 residues. From germline, CDR1 is MNHEY and CDR2 SVGAGI.

This chain connects TRBV2 to TRBJ2-5, with 10 bases identical to TRBD1. CDR1 and CDR2 from the germline V gene are SNHLY and FYNNEI. The CDR3 contains 14 residues. Losses at the gene ends were 4 bases for V and 7 bases for J; bases not matched to a gene: 6. The CDR3 reads CASSARDRGATQYF. Here the CDR3 DNA reads TGTGCCAGCAGTGCAAGGGACAGGGGAGCGACCCAGTACTTC. Full variable domain (missing parts from reference TRBV2 and TRBJ2-5): EPEVTQTPSHQVTQMGQEVILRCVPISNHLYFYWYRQILGQKVEFLVSFYNNEISEKSEIFDDQFSVERPDGSNFTLKIRSTKLEDSAMYFCASSARDRGATQYFGPGTRLLVL.

CDR3 in DNA: TGTGCCAGCAGTTACTTAACAGAAAAGGGTTCACCCCTCCACTTT. This sequence encodes CASSYLTEKGSPLHF. V gene TRBV6-5 combines with J gene TRBJ1-6; D remains unclear. V was pared by 1 base and J by 9 bases, with 13 bases between. The CDR3 covers 15 residues. Looked up from germline, CDR1 is MNHEY and CDR2 is SVGAGI.

This chain links TRBV2 with TRBJ2-2; the D gene is possibly TRBD1 (5 bases). CDR3 length equals 13 residues. Germline loops: CDR1 SNHLY, CDR2 FYNNEI. Deletions cut 10 bases from V and 13 bases from J, with 22 bases between. CDR3: CATHRILGEGLFF. CDR3 sequence (DNA): TGTGCCACCCACCGGATTCTAGGGGAAGGGCTGTTTTTT.

The J gene is TRBJ1-1, the V gene TRBV14, with TRBD1 identical over 7 bases. V lost 4 bases and J lost 3; bases outside the gene matches: 2. This CDR3 is 13 amino acids long. Per germline, CDR1 SGHDN and CDR2 FVKESK. CDR3 protein: CASSLTGDTEAFF. In nucleotides, the CDR3 is TGTGCCAGCAGCCTTACAGGGGACACTGAAGCTTTCTTT.

A few counts support this clone. The rearrangement joins TRBV10-1 to TRBJ2-1, with 15 bases aligning to TRBD2. With V trimmed by 4 bases and J by 14 bases, 6 bases remained unmatched. This CDR3 contains 14 residues. Germline CDR1 reads WNHNN; CDR2 reads SYGVQD (reference sequence). The CDR3 region has the DNA TGCGCCAGCAGTGTCGGACTAGCGGGGGGGCCTAAGTTCTTC. It yields the protein CASSVGLAGGPKFF.

The chain is built from TRBV5-1 and TRBJ2-7, with 8 bases aligning to TRBD1. This CDR3 has 16 amino acids. The V gene end was trimmed by 0 bases and the J gene end by 1 base; junction bases not matched to a gene: 6. Germline CDR1 and CDR2: SGHRS and YFSETQ. The CDR3 coding sequence is TGCGCCAGCAGCTTGGTAGGACAGGGTTTTTCCTACGAGCAGTACTTC. Protein: CASSLVGQGFSYEQYF.

This clone was counted a single time. The chain uses TRBV24-1 and TRBJ2-3; the D gene is possibly TRBD1 (6 bases). V was shortened by 6 bases and J by 0 bases, with 9 bases between the two germline ends. Per the germline V gene, CDR1 is KGHDR and CDR2 is SFDVKD. This CDR3 contains 14 residues. For the CDR3, the DNA is TGTGCCACCAGTCGGGGACAAAGCACAGATACGCAGTATTTT. This gives the protein CATSRGQSTDTQYF.

J is TRBJ2-7 and V is TRBV7-9; possibly TRBD1 or TRBD2 for D (7 bases each). The CDR3 is 14 residues long. The V end was cut by 5 bases, the J end by 4 bases, with 15 bases between. Per the germline V gene, CDR1 is SEHNR and CDR2 is FQNEAQ (reference sequence). The CDR3 spells CASSAGQGGYEQYF. For the CDR3, the DNA is TGTGCCAGCAGCGCCGGCCAGGGGGGGTACGAGCAGTACTTC.

The J gene is TRBJ1-1, the V gene TRBV21-1. TRBV21-1 is marked as a pseudogene. The CDR3 sequence is 14 residues long. CDR3 DNA sequence: TGTGCCAGCAGCAAAGAACGAACGAAAACTGAAGCTTTCTTT. It specifies CASSKERTKTEAFF.

The V call is TRBV6-5, the J call TRBJ1-1, with 8 bases matching TRBD1. V lost 2 bases, J lost 10 bases, and 9 bases stayed unmatched. The V gene's germline CDR1 is MNHEY and CDR2 SVGAGI. The CDR3 totals 14 residues. The CDR3 loop reads CASSYDRGAPPAFF. The DNA of the CDR3 is TGTGCCAGCAGTTACGACAGGGGTGCCCCCCCAGCTTTCTTT.

The chain has TRBV2 and TRBJ2-7, with TRBD2 matching 10 bases. The CDR3 runs to 14 residues. With V trimmed by 5 bases and J by 3 bases, 4 bases remained unmatched. Germline V gene data show CDR1 as SNHLY and CDR2 as FYNNEI. As DNA, the CDR3 is TGTGCCAGCAGTAAGAGGACTAGCGGCTACGAGCAGTACTTC. Its translation: CASSKRTSGYEQYF.

The chain joins TRBV28 to TRBJ1-5; weak D call: TRBD1 (6 bases). Germline V gene data show CDR1 as MDHEN and CDR2 as SYDVKM. Trimming took off 7 bases at V and 3 bases at J, with 16 bases between the two ends. This CDR3 has 15 amino acids. CDR3 protein: CASIIGGGNNQPQHF. For the CDR3, the DNA is TGTGCCAGCATCATAGGGGGGGGAAACAATCAGCCCCAGCATTTT.

The CDR3 nucleotides read TGCAGTTCTCAGACGGTGAACACTGAAGCTTTCTTT. It codes for CSSQTVNTEAFF. J is TRBJ1-1 and V is TRBV29-1, with D unclear. Germline loops: CDR1 SQVTM, CDR2 ANQGSEA. This CDR3 has 12 amino acids.

V gene TRBV7-8 combines with J gene TRBJ1-3; D not resolved. CDR3 length equals 15 residues. The ends were cut back, 0 bases at V and 0 bases at J, with 6 bases in the middle. Germline assignment: CDR1 SGHVS and CDR2 FQNEAQ. In DNA form, the CDR3 reads TGTGCCAGCAGCTTAGCTCAGAGCTCTGGAAACACCATATATTTT. This codes for CASSLAQSSGNTIYF.

In DNA, the CDR3 is TGTGCCAGTAGTATAGTGGCGGGACAGGGGCGCCAGCCCCAGCATTTT. This encodes CASSIVAGQGRQPQHF. The rearrangement links TRBV19 to TRBJ1-5, with 10 positions matching TRBD1. Germline V gene data show CDR1 as LNHDA and CDR2 as SQIVND (reference sequence). This CDR3 contains 16 residues. J lost 7 bases, V lost 1 base, and 7 bases had no gene match.

The V and J genes are TRBV5-1 and TRBJ2-5; TRBD2 matches at 9 bases. Germline loops: CDR1 SGHRS, CDR2 YFSETQ. Germline trimming cut 4 bases from V and 5 bases from J; bases unmatched to any gene: 9. The CDR3 covers 15 residues. The CDR3 DNA sequence: TGCGCCAGCAGCCCCCCAGCGGGGGGAGGGGAGACCCAGTACTTC. This sequence encodes CASSPPAGGGETQYF. Combining the CDR3 with reference TRBV5-1 and TRBJ2-5 gives the whole variable domain KAGVTQTPRYLIKTRGQQVTLSCSPISGHRSVSWYQQTPGQGLQFLFEYFSETQRNKGNFPGRFSGRQFSNSRSEMNVSTLELGDSALYLCASSPPAGGGETQYFGPGTRLLVL.

The chain couples TRBV19 to TRBJ1-1, with D tentatively TRBD1 (5 bases). V was clipped by 5 bases and J by 4 bases, with 17 bases between them. The CDR3 is 15 residues long. Germline loops: CDR1 LNHDA, CDR2 SQIVND (reference sequence). CDR3 protein: CASSSLRQGGTEAFF. For the CDR3, the DNA is TGTGCCAGTAGTTCCTTGAGGCAGGGCGGCACTGAAGCTTTCTTT.